Below are 14 T cell receptor beta chains sequenced from a single sample in a study of blood T cells in healthy people across ages (dated by TCRdb to 2015 to 2017). Library creation used 5' RACE. Sequencing relied on an Illumina HiSeq 2500. The second PCR ran for about 7 to 11 cycles and used a J-beta primer mix along with a sample-barcoded 5' primer. TCRdb trimmed public reads at Q25 via fastp, called clones via MiXCR and kept in-frame beta chains. Rows are unified per CDR3 protein, each entry keeping the most common DNA and genes. For this sample the table gives around 1,500,000 distinct CDR3 sequences, of which approximately 28% were detected only once. The top ten hold 7.7% of the sample. Material for sequencing was blood. The receptor source for this set is a woman in her thirties in good health.

This clonotype was seen once. The chain has TRBV6-2 or TRBV6-3 and TRBJ1-1; unclear D gene. Germline CDR1 MNHEY, CDR2 SVGEGT. Trimming stripped 2 bases from V and 5 bases from J, with 6 bases between. CDR3 length: 12 residues. The CDR3, as DNA: TGTGCCAGCAGTTACGTAAGGACTGAAGCTTTCTTT. Translation gives CASSYVRTEAFF.

This clonotype was counted between two and nine times. The rearrangement links TRBV7-2 to TRBJ2-2, with D maybe TRBD1 (5 bases). This CDR3 has 14 residues. V was pared by 7 bases and J by 0 bases, with 9 bases between. Germline V gene sequence: CDR1 SGHTA, CDR2 FQGNSA. The CDR3 sequence: CASTLTANTGELFF. The CDR3 nucleotides read TGTGCCAGCACCCTGACAGCGAACACCGGGGAGCTGTTTTTT.

The chain is built from TRBV12-3 or TRBV12-4 and TRBJ1-1; tentatively, D is TRBD1 (5 bases). The CDR3 totals 14 residues. The V end was cut by 5 bases, the J end by 0 bases, with 10 bases between. The chain's CDR3 is CASSVTDMNTEAFF. In DNA form, the CDR3 reads TGTGCCAGCAGTGTTACGGACATGAACACTGAAGCTTTCTTT.

This rearrangement joins TRBV9 to TRBJ2-3; 12 nucleotides align to TRBD2. Germline V gives CDR1 SGDLS, CDR2 YYNGEE. J lost 11 bases, V lost 3 bases, and 13 bases had no gene match. CDR3 length equals 16 residues. The chain's CDR3 is CASSETSGGPGGVQYF. CDR3 nucleotides: TGTGCCAGCAGCGAAACTAGCGGGGGGCCCGGCGGGGTGCAGTATTTT.

In regard to this clonotype: A clone one base away is much larger, so this may be a read error. The genes are TRBV29-1 and TRBJ2-1; 8 nucleotides match TRBD1. V gave up 7 bases and J gave up 7 bases; unmatched junction bases: 9. This CDR3 spans 13 amino acids. The germline gives CDR1 SQVTM, CDR2 ANQGSEA. In DNA form, the CDR3 reads TGCAGCGGTGGAGCAGGGGGCGGGAATGAGCAGTTCTTC. As protein: CSGGAGGGNEQFF.

This clonotype was counted a few times. The rearrangement links TRBV5-1 to TRBJ1-2; TRBD1 agrees at 11 bases. The V gene's germline CDR1 is SGHRS and CDR2 YFSETQ. Unmatched junction bases numbered 11, after V lost 4 bases and J lost 3 bases. The length of the CDR3 is 17 residues. The CDR3 loop is CASSGIGQGAPDYGYTF. In DNA form, the CDR3 reads TGCGCCAGCAGCGGAATAGGACAGGGGGCGCCGGACTATGGCTACACCTTC.

Ten or more counts support this clonotype. DNA of the CDR3: TGCAGTGCTAGAGTTGAGGGTCGTCGCTACGAGCAGTACTTC. It encodes CSARVEGRRYEQYF. The chain has TRBV20-1 and TRBJ2-7; a weak D match, TRBD2 (5 bases). This CDR3 is 14 amino acids long. From germline, CDR1 is DFQATT and CDR2 SNEGSKA (reference sequence). With 1 base removed from V and 3 bases from J, the gap between germline ends came to 13 bases.

The rearrangement uses TRBV20-1 and TRBJ2-5; 7 nucleotides match TRBD2. After removal of 0 bases from V and 3 bases from J, the junction contained 4 bases not matched to a gene. The CDR3 runs to 14 residues. Per germline, CDR1 DFQATT and CDR2 SNEGSKA (reference sequence). CDR3 bases: TGCAGTGCTAGAGATGTACTAGCGAAAGAGACCCAGTACTTC. It encodes CSARDVLAKETQYF.

In this sample, this clonotype turned up many times. J is TRBJ2-5 and V is TRBV29-1; 7 bases are a match to TRBD2. The CDR3 sequence is 14 residues long. With V trimmed by 5 bases and J by 5 bases, 11 bases remained unmatched. Germline loops: CDR1 SQVTM, CDR2 ANQGSEA. This CDR3 reads CSVMGMGGSETQYF. The CDR3 DNA reads TGCAGCGTTATGGGGATGGGAGGGAGTGAGACCCAGTACTTC.

On this clonotype: The junction and the germline gene differ at one end; a read error may be behind it. This rearrangement joins TRBV28 to TRBJ2-2; possibly TRBD1 or TRBD2 for D (5 bases each). Looked up from germline, CDR1 is MDHEN and CDR2 is SYDVKM. The CDR3 runs 15 residues. The CDR3 loop is CASSFWDGRTGERFF. CDR3 nucleotides: TGTGCCAGCAGTTTTTGGGACGGGCGAACCGGGGAGCGGTTTTTT.

V gene TRBV28 combines with J gene TRBJ2-3; 8 bases are a match to TRBD1. V lost 10 bases, J lost 3 bases, and 12 bases stayed unmatched. Germline CDR1 is MDHEN and CDR2 is SYDVKM. The CDR3 length is 15 residues. CDR3 coding DNA: TGTGCCACCAAAACAACAGGGGGAGGTACAGATACGCAGTATTTT. This sequence encodes CATKTTGGGTDTQYF.

The J gene is TRBJ1-2, the V gene TRBV18; D not certain. Germline V gives CDR1 KGHSH, CDR2 LQKENI. Trimming took off 3 bases at V and 1 base at J, with 15 bases between the two ends. The CDR3 extends over 16 amino acids. CDR3 region: CASSPLRQELNYGYTF. The CDR3 nucleotides are TGTGCCAGCTCACCCTTGAGGCAGGAGCTTAACTATGGCTACACCTTC.

This chain links TRBV16 with TRBJ2-4; D gene uncertain. The CDR3 is made up of 17 amino acids. CDR1 KGHSY and CDR2 FQNENV come from the germline V gene. V was pared by 4 bases and J by 0 bases, with 16 bases between. The DNA for the CDR3 is TGTGCCAGCAGCCGGATCTATAGCATTACAGCCAAAAACATTCAGTACTTC. Encoded protein: CASSRIYSITAKNIQYF.

This clonotype has only a few counts. V usage is TRBV10-3 and J usage is TRBJ2-7, with 11 bases lining up with TRBD2. Germline loops: CDR1 ENHRY, CDR2 SYGVKD. J gave up 4 bases and V 0 bases, and 11 bases lay outside the gene matches. This CDR3 contains 18 residues. CDR3 DNA sequence: TGTGCCATCAGTGAGTCCGAATTTAGCGGGAGGGCCGGGTACGAGCAGTACTTC. Its protein is CAISESEFSGRAGYEQYF.